These 15 T cell receptor beta chains were sequenced from one sample in a study of cytomegalovirus exposure and HLA in healthy donors. The PCR contained 60 Vbeta and 13 Jbeta primers. Using immunoSEQ multiplex PCR, the repertoire was profiled, and TCRdb retains in-frame clones only, with some absent. Among about 130,000 clones, roughly a tenth were seen once, and the ten largest hold 4.6%. The specimen sequenced was PBMCs. The receptor source for this set is a woman under 30 in good health and CMV-seropositive.

In this sample, this clone turned up a few times. The genes are TRBV27 and TRBJ2-1; weak D call: TRBD2 (7 bases). From germline, CDR1 is MNHEY and CDR2 SMNVEV (reference sequence). The ends were cut back, 3 bases at V and 11 bases at J, with 8 bases in the middle. The length of the CDR3 is 11 residues. The CDR3 loop is CASSFGGQQFF. In nucleotides, the CDR3 is TGTGCCAGCAGTTTCGGGGGGCAGCAGTTCTTC.

This sequence joins TRBV5-5 and TRBJ1-4, with 8 bases identical to TRBD1. Germline V gene sequence: CDR1 SGHKS, CDR2 YYEKEE (reference sequence). The CDR3 is made up of 15 amino acids. V shed 5 bases and J 4 bases; nucleotides not matched to a gene: 7. This CDR3 is CASSSQGAGNEKLFF. The DNA for the CDR3 is TGTGCCAGCAGTTCGCAGGGGGCTGGTAATGAAAAACTGTTTTTT. Full variable domain (missing parts from reference TRBV5-5 and TRBJ1-4): DAGVTQSPTHLIKTRGQQVTLRCSPISGHKSVSWYQQVLGQGPQFIFQYYEKEERGRGNFPDRFSARQFPNYSSELNVNALLLGDSALYLCASSSQGAGNEKLFFGSGTQLSVL.

This clone was seen a few times. V gene TRBV5-4 combines with J gene TRBJ2-1; 12 bases fit TRBD2. V gave up 0 bases and J gave up 8 bases; unmatched junction bases: 9. The germline CDR1 and CDR2 sequences are SGHNT and YYREEE (reference sequence). This CDR3 has 17 amino acids. This chain's CDR3 is CASSLGLAGESGYEQFF. In nucleotides, the CDR3 is TGTGCCAGCAGCTTGGGACTAGCGGGAGAGTCAGGGTATGAGCAGTTCTTC.

The rearrangement links TRBV10-3 to TRBJ2-1, with D perhaps matching TRBD2 (7 bases). There are 13 residues in the CDR3. CDR1 is ENHRY, CDR2 SYGVKD, per germline. The V end was cut by 4 bases, the J end by 5 bases, with 9 bases between. DNA of the CDR3: TGTGCCATCAGTGGGGGGGGCGACAATGAGCAGTTCTTC. Translated, it gives CAISGGGDNEQFF.

The chain employs TRBV5-1 and TRBJ1-4, with D perhaps TRBD1 (6 bases). CDR3 length: 14 amino acids. V was shortened by 5 bases and J by 4 bases, with 12 bases between the two germline ends. Germline V gene sequence: CDR1 SGHRS, CDR2 YFSETQ. CDR3 sequence: CASRQGQFNEKLFF. CDR3 DNA sequence: TGCGCCAGCAGACAAGGACAGTTTAATGAAAAACTGTTTTTT.

This clone was observed a few times. This chain joins TRBV6-6 and TRBJ2-2, with TRBD1 identical over 8 bases. Germline-derived CDR1 and CDR2 are MNHNY and SVGAGI (reference sequence). The ends lost 5 bases at V and 7 bases at J; junction bases unmatched: 9. The length of the CDR3 is 15 residues. The CDR3 loop reads CASSPRTGLGGELFF. In nucleotides, the CDR3 is TGTGCCAGCAGTCCTCGGACAGGGCTGGGCGGGGAGCTGTTTTTT.

Only a few counts were recorded for this clone. CDR3 amino acids: CASSIGTVPSRYTF. The CDR3 nucleotides are TGTGCCAGTAGTATAGGGACAGTGCCCTCTCGCTACACCTTC. The chain combines TRBV19 with TRBJ1-2, with a possible D match to TRBD1 (6 bases). Looked up from germline, CDR1 is LNHDA and CDR2 is SQIVND (reference sequence). Trimming took 1 base from V and 9 from J, leaving 15 bases between them. The CDR3 is 14 residues long.

The CDR3 region is CASSLADSGEQFF. In DNA, the CDR3 is TGTGCCAGCAGCTTAGCGGACAGCGGTGAGCAGTTCTTC. The chain couples TRBV7-8 to TRBJ2-1; D might be TRBD1 (6 bases). Germline V gene data show CDR1 as SGHVS and CDR2 as FQNEAQ. There are 13 residues in the CDR3. Trimming took off 0 bases at V and 9 bases at J, with 9 bases between the two ends.

This clone has a handful of counts. The CDR3: CASAPTAAAFGEQFF. The CDR3 region has the DNA TGTGCCAGCGCCCCGACTGCCGCAGCTTTTGGGGAGCAGTTCTTC. V usage is TRBV9 and J usage is TRBJ2-1; D unclear. Germline lookup yields CDR1 SGDLS and CDR2 YYNGEE. There are 15 residues in the CDR3. Trimming pared 7 bases from V and 10 bases from J, leaving 24 bases between.

This clone was observed a handful of times. The chain recombines TRBV15 with TRBJ2-7; 14 bases agree with TRBD2. The junction had 10 bases not matched to a gene; V was cut back by 0 bases and J by 6 bases. Germline assignment: CDR1 LNHNV and CDR2 YYDKDF (reference sequence). This CDR3 region has 18 residues. The CDR3 here is CATSRDWVGLAGEGEQYF. The CDR3 DNA follows: TGTGCCACCAGCAGAGATTGGGTGGGACTAGCGGGAGAGGGCGAGCAGTACTTC. The full variable domain, in which reference TRBV15 and TRBJ2-7 provide the parts outside the CDR3, is DAMVIQNPRYQVTQFGKPVTLSCSQTLNHNVMYWYQQKSSQAPKLLFHYYDKDFNNEADTPDNFQSRRPNTSFCFLDIRSPGLGDTAMYLCATSRDWVGLAGEGEQYFGPGTRLTVT.

The genes are TRBV27 and TRBJ2-1, with D unresolved. CDR3 size: 14 residues. Germline assignment: CDR1 MNHEY and CDR2 SMNVEV (reference sequence). V was shortened by 4 bases and J by 0 bases, with 7 bases between the two germline ends. The CDR3 is CASSSGASYNEQFF. In DNA, the CDR3 is TGTGCCAGCAGTTCCGGTGCCTCCTACAATGAGCAGTTCTTC.

The rearrangement uses TRBV6-1 and TRBJ2-7; no clear D gene. In germline, CDR1 is MNHNS, CDR2 SASEGT. V was shortened by 1 base and J by 2 bases, with 15 bases between the two germline ends. This CDR3 is built from 16 residues. The CDR3 loop is CASSEGRFFVAYEQYF. The DNA of the CDR3 is TGTGCCAGCAGTGAAGGGCGGTTTTTCGTGGCCTACGAGCAGTACTTC.

The genes are TRBV5-4 and TRBJ1-1, with no clear D. CDR1 and CDR2 (germline): SGHNT, YYREEE (reference sequence). CDR3 length: 15 amino acids. The germline V and J ends were trimmed by 4 bases and 2 bases, with 15 bases remaining between them. CDR3 loop: CASSPYLGDNTEAFF. CDR3 sequence (DNA): TGTGCCAGCAGCCCCTACCTAGGAGATAACACTGAAGCTTTCTTT. The whole variable domain, filled in from reference TRBV5-4 and TRBJ1-1, reads ETGVTQSPTHLIKTRGQQVTLRCSSQSGHNTVSWYQQALGQGPQFIFQYYREEENGRGNFPPRFSGLQFPNYSSELNVNALELDDSALYLCASSPYLGDNTEAFFGQGTRLTVV.

This clone showed up just a few times. The chain recombines TRBV10-3 with TRBJ2-5; the D is unclear. This CDR3 comprises 15 residues. The germline CDR1 and CDR2 sequences are ENHRY and SYGVKD. V was shortened by 3 bases and J by 5 bases, with 16 bases between the two germline ends. The CDR3 DNA reads TGTGCCATCAGTGATGTACAGTTTCGTATGGAGACCCAGTACTTC. Protein sequence: CAISDVQFRMETQYF.

The chain carries TRBV7-9 and TRBJ2-1; 10 bases line up with TRBD2. Germline V lookup: CDR1 SEHNR, CDR2 FQNEAQ (reference sequence). The CDR3 runs 16 residues. J was trimmed by 9 bases and V by 1 base; bases with no gene match: 9. The CDR3 DNA reads as TGTGCCAGCAGCTTAGGAGAACTAGCGGGATATGGTGAGCAGTTCTTC. Translated: CASSLGELAGYGEQFF.